The following is a T cell receptor (beta chain) sequence with its context. The data were obtained in a study of blood T cell repertoires in COVID-19. J gave up 8 bases and V 3 bases, and 10 bases lay outside the gene matches. Germline V lookup: CDR1 MNHNY, CDR2 SVGAGI (reference sequence). The CDR3 extends over 15 amino acids. The protocol was immunoSEQ multiplex PCR, while the TCRdb copy is restricted to in-frame clones and leaves out a portion. The repertoire includes approximately 110,000 clones, approximately 90% of them detected once, and about 2% sits in the top ten. The sequencing sample was made of peripheral blood. This chain links TRBV6-6 with TRBJ2-1, with 7 bases that match TRBD2. This TCR was recovered from a man aged 45-65 years with COVID-19, enrolled during active disease. The CDR3 DNA reads TGTGCCAGCAGTTATATTGGCGGGAGTGGCTATGAGCAGTTCTTC. Translated, it gives CASSYIGGSGYEQFF.